This T cell receptor (beta chain) was identified during a study of OX40 agonist ivuxolimab in advanced cancers. General notes on the study: The costimulatory receptor OX40 (CD134) was targeted by ivuxolimab, a fully human IgG2 agonistic monoclonal antibody. Peripheral TCRbeta sequencing was intended to test whether TCR sequence diversity was altered and clonal T-cell expansion was caused by ivuxolimab. A male proportion of 82.7% and a mean age of approximately 58 years, ranging from roughly 23 to 85, were recorded for the dose-escalation cohort. The paper reports the monotherapy dose-escalation portion (N of about 47 patients) of the phase I ivuxolimab trial. Three dose-escalation patients achieved partial responses, one with hepatocellular carcinoma and two with cutaneous melanoma. Of the roughly 50 dose-escalation patients, hepatocellular carcinoma was present in around 20, melanoma in around 15, renal cell carcinoma in 9 and head and neck cancer in 9. Intravenous ivuxolimab was administered to patients every 2 weeks at six dose levels: 0.01, 0.1, 0.3, 1.5, 3 and 10 mg/kg. Prior anti-PD-1, anti-PD-L1 or anti-CTLA-4 therapy was permitted, and approximately 41% of dose-escalation patients had received checkpoint inhibitors. The full study reports these points: At doses from 0.1 to 3.0 mg/kg, clonal expansion was seen in both CD4+ and CD8+ blood T cells between baseline and week 6. Which antigens the clonally expanded peripheral T cells were specific for was not determined. After ivuxolimab, expanded clones were on average more numerous among CD8+ T cells than among CD4+ T cells. Low levels of normalized T-cell clonal expansion were also seen in some patients who did not respond. In the 0.1-3.0 mg/kg groups, partial responders had among the lowest normalized peripheral clonal expansion, particularly in CD8+ T cells.

To sequence the TCRbeta CDR3 region, genomic DNA was isolated from the sorted cells. The immunoSEQ Assay was used to sequence the TCRbeta CDR3 regions. In its TCRdb copy, this immuneACCESS table keeps in-frame sequences only and misses some clones. Where compared with another copy, unresolved V genes explain less than half of these, and the others have no known cause. In all, the sample holds roughly 69,000 clones, and about 90% of those were seen once. The ten biggest clones cover less than 6% of the sample. V is pared back by 2 bases and J by 4 bases, with 16 bases lying between the germline termini. Based on the germline V gene, the CDR1 and CDR2 sequences are SGHRS and YFSETQ. The CDR3 runs 15 residues from the cysteine to the phenylalanine. Only the CDR3 region is kept as DNA, spanning 45 bases read in frame from base 1. Patients with autoimmune disease history or receiving systemic immunosuppression were excluded from the trial. Peripheral blood for TCR sequencing was drawn from every dose cohort at baseline, at cycle 4 day 1 and at cycle 7 day 1. The samples were drawn from a first-in-human, open-label, multicenter phase I dose-escalation trial of ivuxolimab. The trial enrolled adults with locally advanced or metastatic head and neck squamous cell, hepatocellular, melanoma or renal cell carcinoma. Before TCR sequencing, CD4+ T cells and CD8+ T cells were sorted from peripheral blood as separate populations.

For this clone: The target of this receptor is not known. Base qualities are missing; no much larger clone stands one base away.

This chain joins TRBV5-1 to TRBJ2-7; the D gene could be either TRBD1 or TRBD2, each agreeing at 6 bases. The TCR sequence derives from an adult with an advanced solid tumor such as melanoma, head and neck, liver or kidney cancer. The sequenced sample was CD4+ or CD8+ T cells sorted from blood, obtained in a trial of the OX40 agonist ivuxolimab. The DNA sequence is as follows: TGCGCCAGCAGCTTAATCACGGGGGCATTTTACGAGCAGTACTTC. Translation gives CASSLITGAFYEQYF. The reference TRBV5-1 and TRBJ2-7 proteins fill in what lies around the CDR3, so the full variable domain reads KAGVTQTPRYLIKTRGQQVTLSCSPISGHRSVSWYQQTPGQGLQFLFEYFSETQRNKGNFPGRFSGRQFSNSRSEMNVSTLELGDSALYLCASSLITGAFYEQYFGPGTRLTVT.